This TCR beta chain appears in the sequencing data of a study of OX40 agonist ivuxolimab in advanced cancers. The study in broad terms: Ivuxolimab, which targeted the costimulatory receptor OX40 (CD134), was an agonistic, fully human IgG2 monoclonal antibody. Patients were allowed to have had prior anti-PD-1, anti-PD-L1 or anti-CTLA-4 therapy, and 40% of the dose-escalation patients had been treated with checkpoint inhibitors. Intravenous ivuxolimab was administered to patients every 2 weeks at six dose levels: 0.01, 0.1, 0.3, 1.5, 3 and 10 mg/kg. Peripheral TCRbeta sequencing aimed to test whether ivuxolimab altered TCR sequence diversity and caused clonal T-cell expansion. Of the roughly 50 dose-escalation patients, hepatocellular carcinoma was present in around 19, melanoma in approximately 15, renal cell carcinoma in 9 and head and neck cancer in 9. The paper covers the monotherapy dose-escalation part of the phase I ivuxolimab trial, which included N ≈ 57 patients. Partial responses occurred in three dose-escalation patients: two with cutaneous melanoma and one with hepatocellular carcinoma. In the dose-escalation cohort, 75% to 85% of patients were male, and the mean age was 60 years with a range of about 23 to 79.

Results and caveats for the whole study, not just this receptor: Antigen specificity was not determined for the clonally expanded peripheral T cells. Partial responders in the 0.1-3.0 mg/kg groups had among the lowest normalized peripheral clonal expansion, especially among CD8+ T cells. After ivuxolimab, more expanded clones were found on average in CD8+ T cells than in CD4+ T cells. Low levels of normalized T-cell clonal expansion were also seen in some patients who did not respond. At doses of 0.1 to 3.0 mg/kg, clonal expansion of both CD4+ and CD8+ T cells in blood was seen between baseline and week 6.

Of note for this clone: What this receptor recognizes is not known. Base qualities are not provided; no much larger clone lies one nucleotide away.

Including cysteine and phenylalanine, the CDR3 has 16 amino acids. Just CDR3 DNA is preserved here, 48 bases in frame from base 1. According to the germline V gene, CDR1 reads SGHAT and CDR2 reads FQNNGV. V lost 5 bases and J lost 5 bases, and the count of bases not matched to a germline gene is 12. Patients with autoimmune disease history or receiving systemic immunosuppression were excluded from the trial. In every dose cohort, peripheral blood was drawn for TCR sequencing at baseline, cycle 4 day 1, and cycle 7 day 1. The samples were drawn from a first-in-human, open-label, multicenter phase I dose-escalation trial of ivuxolimab. Adults with locally advanced or metastatic head and neck squamous cell, hepatocellular, melanoma or renal cell carcinoma were enrolled in the trial. Before TCR sequencing, CD4+ T cells and CD8+ T cells were sorted from peripheral blood as separate populations. For sequencing of the TCRbeta CDR3 region, genomic DNA was extracted from the sorted cells. The immunoSEQ Assay was used to sequence the TCRbeta CDR3 regions. This is the immuneACCESS table as TCRdb keeps it, with only in-frame sequences that have V and J called. A part of the clones is gone; compared with another copy, unresolved V genes explain less than half, and the rest is unexplained. The sample yields 13,000 to 15,000 clones; 80% to 90% were counted once. Clones ranked in the top ten supply over 5.5% of the sample.

The specimen comprised CD4+ or CD8+ T cells sorted from blood, sampled in a trial of the OX40 agonist ivuxolimab. The V and J segments used are TRBV11-2 and TRBJ2-5; 9 bases in between match TRBD2. The source is an adult with an advanced solid tumor such as melanoma, head and neck, liver or kidney cancer. The nucleotides read TGTGCCAGCAGCCCAGTGGGCGGGGGGGCCATGGAGACCCAGTACTTC. This sequence encodes CASSPVGGGAMETQYF.